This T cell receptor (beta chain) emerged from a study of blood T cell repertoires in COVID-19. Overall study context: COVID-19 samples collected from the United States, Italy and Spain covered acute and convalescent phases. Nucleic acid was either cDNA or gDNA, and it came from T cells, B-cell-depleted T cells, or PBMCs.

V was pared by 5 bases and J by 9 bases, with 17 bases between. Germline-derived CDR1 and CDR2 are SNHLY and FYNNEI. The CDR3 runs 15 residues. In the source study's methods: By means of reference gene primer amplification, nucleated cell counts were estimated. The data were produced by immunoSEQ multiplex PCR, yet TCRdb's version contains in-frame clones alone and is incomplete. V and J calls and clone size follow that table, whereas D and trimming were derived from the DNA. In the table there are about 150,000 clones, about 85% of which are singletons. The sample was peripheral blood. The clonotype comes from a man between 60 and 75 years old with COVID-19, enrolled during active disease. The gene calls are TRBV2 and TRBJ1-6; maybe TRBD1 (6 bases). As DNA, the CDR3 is TGTGCCAGCAGTATGCCTCAGGGGCGAGCTTCACCCCTCCACTTT. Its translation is CASSMPQGRASPLHF. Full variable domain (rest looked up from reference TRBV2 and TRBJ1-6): EPEVTQTPSHQVTQMGQEVILRCVPISNHLYFYWYRQILGQKVEFLVSFYNNEISEKSEIFDDQFSVERPDGSNFTLKIRSTKLEDSAMYFCASSMPQGRASPLHFGNGTRLTVT.